The 4 T cell receptor beta chains reported below all come from one sample, sequenced in a study of human T cells and chemical hapten exposure. Via MiXCR, TCRdb re-called the RACE reads, giving one row per CDR3 protein. This sample has fewer than 60,000 distinct CDR3 sequences; over 9% occur once, and the top ten carry 3% to 4.5%. Time point indicated: pre-sensitization, week 0. This sample's treatment: therapeutic diphenylcyclopropenone sensitization with weekly scalp DPC. The sample consisted of whole blood, taken in connection with sensitization to the hapten diphenylcyclopropenone (DPC). These receptors were taken from a middle-aged woman with alopecia areata. Some clones in this sample may be carry-over from other donors' samples.

This clonotype appeared many times. V is TRBV28 and J is TRBJ2-2; D gene uncertain. Trimming removed 8 bases from V and 3 bases from J, with 13 bases in between. This CDR3 spans 14 amino acids. Looked up from germline, CDR1 is MDHEN and CDR2 is SYDVKM. Here the CDR3 DNA reads TGTGCCAGCCTCCCACATTCGGACACCGGGGAGCTGTTTTTT. Amino acids: CASLPHSDTGELFF.

In its sample, this clonotype was seen many times. The chain is built from TRBV24-1 and TRBJ2-2; D ambiguous. The CDR3 is 14 amino acids. Trimming shortened V by 4 bases and J by 6 bases, and 11 bases separated the two germline ends. CDR1 KGHDR and CDR2 SFDVKD come from the germline V gene. For the CDR3, the DNA is TGTGCCACCAGTGACAACATCCTTCCCGGGGAGCTGTTTTTT. It specifies CATSDNILPGELFF.

This clonotype came up a few times. The V gene is TRBV29-1, the J gene TRBJ1-1; the D gene is possibly TRBD1 (6 bases). CDR1 SQVTM and CDR2 ANQGSEA come from the germline V gene. Trimming took 3 bases from V and 1 from J, leaving 9 bases between them. The CDR3 runs to 13 residues. The CDR3 DNA sequence: TGCAGCGTTGAGGGGGGCGAGAACACTGAAGCTTTCTTT. Translation: CSVEGGENTEAFF.

This clonotype was seen many times. This chain uses TRBV7-8 with TRBJ2-1; 10 bases are shared with TRBD2. In germline, CDR1 is SGHVS, CDR2 FQNEAQ. CDR3 size: 16 residues. V trimming: 5 bases; J trimming: 4 bases; junction bases outside the gene matches: 8. This CDR3 reads CASSPLLAGDYNEQFF. The CDR3 DNA is TGTGCCAGCAGCCCACTCCTAGCGGGGGATTACAATGAGCAGTTCTTC.